The TCR beta chain under discussion was sequenced for a study of long-term antiretroviral therapy in people with HIV. Regarding the study as a whole: Within the repertoire, clones expanded before ART were dominant at all time points. Upon ART, diversity increased but remained lower than transplant donor controls.

immunoSEQ v3.0 was run at survey level. Produced via immunoSEQ multiplex PCR; TCRdb's table is partial and in-frame only. Among tens of thousands of clones listed, 75% to 90% were seen once. Germline V gives CDR1 GTSNPN, CDR2 SVGIG (reference sequence). With 2 bases removed from V and 5 bases from J, the gap between germline ends came to 13 bases. The CDR3 is 14 residues long. About this clone itself: Its antigen remains unknown.

The sequences come from unsorted PBMCs, collected 2.9 years after starting antiretroviral therapy. The rearrangement links TRBV30 to TRBJ1-5; a possible D gene is TRBD1 (5 bases). The receptor was derived from a man aged 50 or older with HIV. DNA for the CDR3: TGTGCCTGGAGTTACGGGACCACCGATCAGCCCCAGCATTTT. It specifies CAWSYGTTDQPQHF.